The source of this TCR beta chain is a study of CD4+ T cells in melanoma. The table came from immunoSEQ multiplex PCR; TCRdb's copy has only in-frame clones and leaves some out. The table records roughly 6,600 clones, approximately 70% of them present only once. Study-level points and caveats: CD8+ T cell, macrophage and B cell function reportedly correlated with neoantigen-specific CD4+ T cells. In melanoma, neoantigen-specific CD4+ T cells reportedly differed in differentiation state.

Germline CDR1 and CDR2: SGHDT and YYEEEE. The CDR3 is 17 residues long. The ends were cut back, 1 base at V and 3 bases at J, with 17 bases in the middle. To note about this clone: Its antigen is unidentified.

The clonotype was recovered from a human donor with melanoma. The chain employs TRBV5-6 and TRBJ1-5; D not resolved. Sequenced material: cells from a culture (not recorded whether cultured in vitro). The CDR3 bases are TGTGCCAGCAGCTTGTTTCTGGGAGGAGTGGACAATCAGCCCCAGCATTTT. It encodes CASSLFLGGVDNQPQHF.